The clone carrying this T cell receptor beta chain was picked up many times. This entry is derived from a study of CD8+CD57+ T cells in acquired aplastic anemia. Study-wide background: Healthy CD8+ samples averaged roughly 12 million reads.

The study profiled TCR beta VDJ and CDR3 using genomic DNA as template. TCRdb reanalysed the reads using MiXCR and keeps one entry per CDR3 protein. The sample yields over 100,000 distinct CDR3 sequences, roughly two fifths seen once. The germline gives CDR1 DFQATT, CDR2 SNEGSKA (reference sequence). The J segment lost 0 bases and the V segment lost 3 bases, leaving 7 bases of the junction unmatched. This CDR3 has 18 residues. The specimen sequenced was sorted CD4+, CD8+, or CD8+CD57+ T cells (not recorded which) from PBMCs. The receptor comes from a human donor in good health, serving as a control. V gene TRBV20-1 combines with J gene TRBJ2-1; 14 bases agree with TRBD2. The CDR3 DNA reads as TGCAGTGCTAGTTCCGGGACTAGCGGGAGAGGCTCCTACAATGAGCAGTTCTTC. Translated, it gives CSASSGTSGRGSYNEQFF.